Sequencing of this TCR beta chain was carried out in a study of patients and donors after allogeneic stem cell transplantation. This CDR3 has 15 residues. V shed 5 bases and J 0 bases; nucleotides not matched to a gene: 5. Germline V gives CDR1 SSHAT, CDR2 FNYEAQ (reference sequence). TCRdb called the RT-PCR reads again in MiXCR, with one record for every CDR3 protein. Of about 110,000 distinct CDR3 sequences in the sample, approximately 35% were seen once. Sequencing was done on a sample of blood, either unsorted or a sorted T cell fraction (not recorded which). The chain uses TRBV7-7 and TRBJ2-7, with 9 bases fitting TRBD1. The TCR sequence derives from a human donor who was either an allogeneic HSCT recipient or a stem cell or donor lymphocyte infusion donor (not recorded which). It is not recorded whose cells these are; they may come from a transplant donor. Written as DNA, the CDR3 is TGTGCCAGCAGCCCGGGGACAGGGAGCTCCTACGAGCAGTACTTC. Translated, it gives CASSPGTGSSYEQYF.